The 12 T cell receptor beta chains below all came from one sample that was sequenced in a study of beta chain features in type 1 diabetes. Every bit of the isolated RNA underwent reverse transcription, so sequencing read expressed TCRB transcripts. Here immunoSEQ multiplex PCR was the method, and the copy in TCRdb shows in-frame clones only, minus some. The data contain some 330,000 clones, 11% of them singletons. Input material: naive CD4+ T cells from blood. The receptors originated from a woman aged 25 to 39 in good health.

This sequence joins TRBV29-1 and TRBJ2-1, with 8 bases aligning to TRBD2. CDR1 and CDR2 (germline): SQVTM, ANQGSEA. J gave up 4 bases and V 4 bases, and 6 bases lay outside the gene matches. The CDR3 length is 14 residues. The CDR3 coding sequence is TGCAGCGTTGCACTAGCGGCGATTTACAATGAGCAGTTCTTC. It translates to CSVALAAIYNEQFF.

A few counts support this clone. The V and J genes are TRBV20-1 and TRBJ1-2; D remains unclear. The CDR3 consists of 10 residues. Germline assignment: CDR1 DFQATT and CDR2 SNEGSKA (reference sequence). CDR3 nucleotides: TGCAGACCGGGAAGCTATGGCTACACCTTC. It encodes CRPGSYGYTF.

This clone was seen a few times. The CDR3 loop reads CAWSVLPYRGPANTGELFF. CDR3 nucleotide sequence: TGTGCCTGGAGTGTTCTCCCCTACAGGGGGCCAGCGAACACCGGGGAGCTGTTTTTT. This chain links TRBV30 with TRBJ2-2; TRBD1 matches 9 bases. The CDR3 spans 19 residues. Germline CDR1 GTSNPN, CDR2 SVGIG (reference sequence). Trimming removed 0 bases from V and 0 bases from J; junction bases left unmatched: 11. Supplemented by reference TRBV30 and TRBJ2-2, the full variable domain reads SQTIHQWPATLVQPVGSPLSLECTVEGTSNPNLYWYRQAAGRGLQLLFYSVGIGQISSEVPQNLSASRPQDRQFILSSKKLLLSDSGFYLCAWSVLPYRGPANTGELFFGEGSRLTVL.

This clone was seen only a few times. J is TRBJ1-2 and V is TRBV29-1, with D possibly matching TRBD1 (5 bases). This CDR3 is 13 amino acids long. Germline V gene sequence: CDR1 SQVTM, CDR2 ANQGSEA. Trimming stripped 6 bases from V and 1 base from J, with 12 bases between. The CDR3 region has the DNA TGCAGCGTGGCCGTGACAGTTAACTATGGCTACACCTTC. It yields the protein CSVAVTVNYGYTF.

This chain connects TRBV4-3 to TRBJ2-1; 8 positions match TRBD2. CDR1 and CDR2 from the germline V gene are LGHNA and YSLEER. The CDR3 covers 18 residues. V trimming: 0 bases; J trimming: 4 bases; junction bases outside the gene matches: 11. As DNA, the CDR3 is TGCGCCAGCAGCCAAGATCCCTACGGGAGGGCTGGTTACAATGAGCAGTTCTTC. Its protein product is CASSQDPYGRAGYNEQFF.

This clone was counted only a few times. The CDR3 sequence is CASSIGQAVGEKLFF. The DNA for the CDR3 is TGTGCCAGCAGCATAGGACAGGCAGTCGGTGAAAAACTGTTTTTT. The genes are TRBV7-2 and TRBJ1-4, with 7 bases matching TRBD1. Germline V gene sequence: CDR1 SGHTA, CDR2 FQGNSA. The J segment lost 7 bases and the V segment lost 5 bases, leaving 10 bases of the junction unmatched. This CDR3 spans 15 amino acids.

V and J are TRBV28 and TRBJ2-7, with TRBD1 identical over 9 bases. The CDR3 covers 15 residues. V shed 5 bases and J 6 bases; nucleotides not matched to a gene: 11. CDR1 is MDHEN, CDR2 SYDVKM, per germline. The CDR3 DNA is TGTGCCAGCAGTCCTGGGACAGGGCGGCTGGTCGAGCAGTACTTC. It yields the protein CASSPGTGRLVEQYF.

This clone was counted only a few times. The chain recombines TRBV7-2 with TRBJ2-1; D is perhaps TRBD2 (5 bases). The V end was cut by 3 bases, the J end by 4 bases, with 10 bases between. The CDR3 sequence is 14 residues long. Germline CDR1 reads SGHTA; CDR2 reads FQGNSA. CDR3 in amino acids: CASSLFPGYNEQFF. CDR3 sequence (DNA): TGTGCCAGCAGCTTGTTCCCGGGGTACAATGAGCAGTTCTTC.

V is TRBV7-3 and J is TRBJ2-5; 9 bases align to TRBD1. The CDR3 is 13 amino acids. CDR1 is SGHTA, CDR2 FQGTGA, per germline. The J segment lost 5 bases and the V segment lost 5 bases, leaving 3 bases of the junction unmatched. The CDR3 region has the DNA TGTGCCAGCAGCGGACAGGGGCCGGAGACCCAGTACTTC. It translates to CASSGQGPETQYF.

Only a few counts were recorded for this clone. The genes are TRBV28 and TRBJ2-2, with a weak D call TRBD2 (5 bases). Trimming left V 4 bases short and J 1 base short, with 7 bases between. This CDR3 spans 14 amino acids. Germline assignment: CDR1 MDHEN and CDR2 SYDVKM. The CDR3 DNA sequence: TGTGCCAGCAGTTACGAGGGGAACACCGGGGAGCTGTTTTTT. As protein: CASSYEGNTGELFF.

The chain carries TRBV7-9 and TRBJ2-3; 7 bases are a match to TRBD2. The CDR3 totals 15 residues. J was trimmed by 2 bases and V by 0 bases; bases with no gene match: 2. The germline CDR1 and CDR2 sequences are SEHNR and FQNEAQ (reference sequence). CDR3 bases: TGTGCCAGCAGCTTAGCCAGCGGGAACACAGATACGCAGTATTTT. The encoded protein is CASSLASGNTDTQYF. Looking up the rest from reference TRBV7-9 and TRBJ2-3 gives the full variable domain: DTGVSQNPRHKITKRGQNVTFRCDPISEHNRLYWYRQTLGQGPEFLTYFQNEAQLEKSRLLSDRFSAERPKGSFSTLEIQRTEQGDSAMYLCASSLASGNTDTQYFGPGTRLTVL.

V is TRBV30 and J is TRBJ1-2, with TRBD1 as a possible D gene (5 bases). Trimming took 3 bases from V and 4 from J, leaving 21 bases between them. The CDR3 spans 16 residues. The germline CDR1 and CDR2 sequences are GTSNPN and SVGIG (reference sequence). The CDR3 spells CAWSELPRQRIYGYTF. CDR3 bases: TGTGCCTGGAGCGAACTCCCGAGACAGCGCATCTATGGCTACACCTTC.